This is a list of T cell receptor beta chains from one sample in a study of blood T cell repertoires in COVID-19. TCRdb keeps only in-frame clones here, not all; method: immunoSEQ multiplex PCR. This sample has 250,000 to 400,000 clones, with 85% found just once. Material: PBMCs or T cells enriched from blood (not recorded which). The receptors stem from a woman in her twenties or thirties who had been exposed to COVID-19. CDR3s include the opening cysteine and the closing phenylalanine or tryptophan. A D gene is named only where the DNA matches it firmly. Clone size is not always given. Where it is, it says once, few, many or a class for expanded clones.

d_gene	abundance	v_gene	j_gene	CDR3aa	CDR3nt
.	once	TRBV7-2	TRBJ1-1	CASSLVIAGPGAEAFF	TGTGCCAGCAGCTTAGTGATCGCAGGGCCTGGCGCTGAAGCTTTCTTT
TRBD2	.	TRBV9	TRBJ2-7	CASSDTSGSYEQYF	TGTGCCAGCAGCGATACTAGCGGCTCCTACGAGCAGTACTTC
TRBD2	.	TRBV5-1	TRBJ2-3	CASSLVTGGLADTQYF	TGCGCCAGCAGCTTGGTCACGGGGGGTCTCGCAGATACGCAGTATTTT
TRBD2	.	TRBV5-1	TRBJ2-7	CASDDGGAGDEQYF	TGCGCCAGCGACGATGGTGGAGCGGGGGACGAGCAGTACTTC
TRBD2	.	TRBV11-2	TRBJ2-7	CASSDRGLAVYEQYF	TGTGCCAGCAGCGACAGAGGACTAGCGGTCTACGAGCAGTACTTC
TRBD1	.	TRBV2	TRBJ1-2	CASGDRGVDGYTF	TGTGCCAGCGGGGACAGGGGAGTTGATGGCTACACCTTC
TRBD1	.	TRBV19	TRBJ1-2	CASSPQTGGVISGGYTF	TGTGCCAGTAGTCCCCAGACAGGGGGCGTAATATCCGGTGGCTACACCTTC
TRBD1	.	TRBV4-2	TRBJ1-2	CASSQEGGGVGYTF	TGTGCCAGCAGCCAAGAAGGAGGGGGCGTGGGCTACACCTTC
.	.	TRBV7-8	TRBJ2-2	CASSLGVAGELFF	TGTGCCAGCAGCTTAGGAGTGGCCGGGGAGCTGTTTTTT
.	.	TRBV18	TRBJ2-7	CASSPGNRAFYEQYF	TGTGCCAGCTCACCAGGGAACAGGGCATTTTACGAGCAGTACTTC
TRBD1	.	TRBV28	TRBJ2-3	CASGQGREDTQYF	TGTGCCAGCGGACAGGGCCGGGAAGATACGCAGTATTTT
TRBD1	.	TRBV18	TRBJ1-1	CASQGQNLNTEAFF	TGTGCCAGCCAGGGACAGAACTTGAACACTGAAGCTTTCTTT
.	.	TRBV3-1/TRBV3-2	TRBJ2-3	CASSQGPLSTDTQYF	TGTGCCAGCAGCCAGGGGCCCTTATCAACAGATACGCAGTATTTT
TRBD1	once	TRBV5-1	TRBJ2-2	CASGVQGTAGELFF	TGCGCCAGCGGCGTACAGGGGACGGCCGGGGAGCTGTTTTTT
.	.	TRBV5-1	TRBJ1-3	CASSSTATSGNTIYF	TGCGCCAGCAGCTCGACAGCCACCTCTGGAAACACCATATATTTT
.	.	TRBV7-9	TRBJ1-2	CASSEPPGTYGYTF	TGTGCCAGCAGCGAGCCTCCAGGGACATATGGCTACACCTTC
.	.	TRBV2	TRBJ1-5	CASGFRDSNQPQHF	TGTGCCAGCGGGTTCCGGGATAGCAATCAGCCCCAGCATTTT
TRBD2	.	TRBV27	TRBJ2-3	CASSLGGGSTDTQYF	TGTGCCAGCAGCCTCGGGGGGGGATCCACAGATACGCAGTATTTT
TRBD1	.	TRBV27	TRBJ2-5	CASSRGQKQETQYF	TGTGCCAGCAGTAGGGGACAGAAACAAGAGACCCAGTACTTC
TRBD1	.	TRBV7-8	TRBJ1-5	CASSADRASNQPQHF	TGTGCCAGCAGCGCCGACAGGGCAAGCAATCAGCCCCAGCATTTT
.	.	TRBV4-2	TRBJ2-7	CASSQVVGAGYEQYF	TGTGCCAGCAGCCAAGTGGTGGGGGCTGGGTACGAGCAGTACTTC
.	few	TRBV30	TRBJ2-2	CAWTEARFNTGELFF	TGTGCCTGGACGGAGGCTAGGTTCAACACCGGGGAGCTGTTTTTT
TRBD1	.	TRBV6-6	TRBJ1-4	CASSRRDRNEKLFF	TGTGCCAGCAGTCGCCGGGACAGAAATGAAAAACTGTTTTTT
TRBD1	.	TRBV29-1	TRBJ1-2	CSALMTGRGYTF	TGCAGCGCCTTGATGACAGGGAGAGGCTACACCTTC
.	.	TRBV5-6	TRBJ2-4	CASSLAAGKNIQYF	TGTGCCAGCAGCTTGGCCGCAGGTAAAAACATTCAGTACTTC
TRBD1	.	TRBV10-3	TRBJ1-6	CASREDRGYSNSPLHF	TGTGCCTCCAGGGAGGACAGGGGGTACTCTAATTCACCCCTCCACTTT
.	few	TRBV2	TRBJ1-3	CASSAAGSGNTIYF	TGTGCCAGCAGTGCAGCAGGGAGTGGAAACACCATATATTTT
TRBD2	many	TRBV7-9	TRBJ2-5	CASSTERGKVMAGAETQYF	TGTGCCAGCAGCACTGAGCGGGGGAAGGTAATGGCTGGTGCGGAGACCCAGTACTTC
.	.	TRBV7-6	TRBJ2-7	CASVAVRQVYYEQYF	TGTGCCAGCGTAGCGGTACGACAAGTATATTACGAGCAGTACTTC
.	few	TRBV28	TRBJ1-1	CASRPTEDRNTEAFF	TGTGCCAGCAGACCAACTGAGGACAGAAACACTGAAGCTTTCTTT
.	once	TRBV19	TRBJ1-2	CASSIAGTKVTGYTF	TGTGCCAGTAGTATCGCCGGGACAAAGGTTACTGGCTACACCTTC
TRBD1	few	TRBV28	TRBJ1-1	CASSLTTGGTEAFF	TGTGCCAGCAGTTTAACGACAGGGGGGACTGAAGCTTTCTTT
TRBD1	.	TRBV5-4	TRBJ1-4	CASSPDRRNEKLFF	TGTGCCAGCAGCCCGGACAGGCGAAATGAAAAACTGTTTTTT
TRBD2	.	TRBV24-1	TRBJ2-1	CATISGRVGNEQFF	TGTGCCACCATTAGCGGGAGGGTTGGGAATGAGCAGTTCTTC
TRBD1	.	TRBV5-8	TRBJ1-5	CASSLYLSGTANQPQHF	TGTGCCAGCAGCTTGTATTTATCCGGGACAGCCAATCAGCCCCAGCATTTT
.	.	TRBV19	TRBJ2-5	CASSPYKGGQETQYF	TGTGCCAGTAGTCCCTACAAAGGGGGTCAGGAGACCCAGTACTTC
.	.	TRBV3-1/TRBV3-2	TRBJ2-1	CAIGLSGSRVNEQFF	TGTGCCATCGGGCTTAGCGGCAGCAGGGTCAATGAGCAGTTCTTC
TRBD1	few	TRBV30	TRBJ1-1	CAWRERGRWTEAFF	TGTGCCTGGAGAGAAAGGGGGCGGTGGACTGAAGCTTTCTTT
TRBD2	.	TRBV19	TRBJ2-3	CASSPPLAGVSSTDTQYF	TGTGCCAGTAGTCCCCCCCTAGCGGGGGTTTCTAGCACAGATACGCAGTATTTT
.	.	TRBV24-1	TRBJ1-2	CATSDPNRDRGYTF	TGTGCCACCAGTGATCCAAACAGGGATCGTGGCTACACCTTC
TRBD1	.	TRBV19	TRBJ2-2	CASTDRGSNTGELFF	TGTGCCAGTACGGACAGGGGCTCTAACACCGGGGAGCTGTTTTTT